One sample yielded the 19 T cell receptor beta chains listed below, sequenced in a study of T cell responses to AZD1222 COVID-19 vaccine. TCRdb's copy holds only in-frame clones and misses some; the assay was immunoSEQ multiplex PCR. Seen here are about 130,000 clones, 90% to 95% observed once, and the top ten hold 1.5% to 2%. The input for sequencing was peripheral blood, taken on day 0 of AZD1222 vaccination. These TCRs come from an adult in good health.

V gene TRBV6-2 or TRBV6-3 combines with J gene TRBJ2-2, with D possibly matching TRBD2 (6 bases). Germline V gene data show CDR1 as MNHEY and CDR2 as SVGEGT. This CDR3 comprises 14 residues. The germline V and J ends were trimmed by 5 bases and 5 bases, with 12 bases remaining between them. CDR3 coding DNA: TGTGCCAGCAGTATTAGCGGACCAACCGGGGAGCTGTTTTTT. Translating gives CASSISGPTGELFF.

This chain uses TRBV7-9 with TRBJ1-6; D is unresolved. Deletions cut 1 base from V and 10 bases from J, with 8 bases between. Germline V gene sequence: CDR1 SEHNR, CDR2 FQNEAQ (reference sequence). This CDR3 region has 13 residues. The CDR3 bases are TGTGCCAGCAGCTTAGACCCAGAGTCACCCCTCCACTTT. It encodes CASSLDPESPLHF.

The chain recombines TRBV7-9 with TRBJ1-2; D remains unclear. The CDR3 is 15 amino acids. Looked up from germline, CDR1 is SEHNR and CDR2 is FQNEAQ (reference sequence). The ends were cut back, 2 bases at V and 2 bases at J, with 12 bases in the middle. The CDR3 region is CASSLSRIINYGYTF. CDR3 DNA: TGTGCCAGCAGCTTAAGTCGGATTATCAACTATGGCTACACCTTC.

The chain recombines TRBV11-3 with TRBJ2-2, with no clear D. Germline V gene data show CDR1 as SGHNT and CDR2 as YENEEA. The CDR3 consists of 16 residues. Trimming left V 5 bases short and J 1 base short, with 14 bases between. DNA for the CDR3: TGTGCCAGCAGCCCCCGGGCCGATGGGAACACCGGGGAGCTGTTTTTT. Residues: CASSPRADGNTGELFF.

This clone has only a few counts. The chain combines TRBV10-3 with TRBJ1-5; 7 bases are a match to TRBD1. The CDR3 contains 11 residues. Germline CDR1 is ENHRY and CDR2 is SYGVKD. V dropped 10 bases and J dropped 4; count of bases not matched to a gene: 1. The CDR3 nucleotides are TGTGCCACGGGACAGAATCAGCCCCAGCATTTT. Residues: CATGQNQPQHF.

The chain carries TRBV5-1 and TRBJ1-2, with TRBD1 matching over 8 bases. Trimming at V came to 4 bases and at J to 4 bases, leaving 9 bases not matched to a gene. CDR1 SGHRS and CDR2 YFSETQ come from the germline V gene. This CDR3 contains 15 residues. CDR3 bases: TGCGCCAGCAGCCCCGAGGGACAGGCCGTCTATGGCTACACCTTC. It codes for CASSPEGQAVYGYTF.

The CDR3 DNA follows: TGTGCCAGTAGCCGACTTCTGAACACTGAAGCTTTCTTT. Translation gives CASSRLLNTEAFF. The V call is TRBV19, the J call TRBJ1-1; D remains unclear. V was clipped by 6 bases and J by 0 bases, with 8 bases between them. Germline assignment: CDR1 LNHDA and CDR2 SQIVND (reference sequence). This CDR3 region has 13 residues.

The chain joins TRBV4-2 to TRBJ1-2; D gene ambiguous. Germline V CDR1 and CDR2: LGHNA, YNFKEQ. The CDR3 is made up of 15 amino acids. V gave up 5 bases and J gave up 6 bases, with 19 bases separating them. The CDR3 region has the DNA TGTGCCAGCAGCGTCCGGGCCCAGGAGGGCAATGGCTACACCTTC. Protein product: CASSVRAQEGNGYTF.

This chain connects TRBV5-1 to TRBJ1-2, with a possible D match to TRBD1 (6 bases). Trimming shortened V by 6 bases and J by 0 bases, and 12 bases separated the two germline ends. Germline values: CDR1 SGHRS, CDR2 YFSETQ. This CDR3 is built from 14 residues. Here the CDR3 DNA reads TGCGCCAGCACGACAGGACTGACTAACTATGGCTACACCTTC. Translating gives CASTTGLTNYGYTF.

The J gene is TRBJ1-1, the V gene TRBV9; 7 nucleotides line up with TRBD1. Trimming cost V 3 bases and J 6 bases; bases outside gene matches: 8. The CDR3 has 14 residues. In germline, CDR1 is SGDLS, CDR2 YYNGEE. In nucleotides, the CDR3 is TGTGCCAGCAGCGAAGGGGGACAGCTCGCTGAAGCTTTCTTT. Its protein product is CASSEGGQLAEAFF.

The chain carries TRBV7-8 and TRBJ1-3, with TRBD1 as a possible D gene (5 bases). Trimming took 5 bases from V and 2 from J, leaving 16 bases between them. CDR1 SGHVS and CDR2 FQNEAQ come from the germline V gene. The length of the CDR3 is 16 residues. The CDR3 region is CASSVDTKRTGNTIYF. The CDR3 region has the DNA TGTGCCAGCAGCGTGGACACTAAAAGGACTGGAAACACCATATATTTT.

This clone appeared once. This chain joins TRBV5-6 and TRBJ1-5; no clear D. The germline V and J ends were trimmed by 2 bases and 3 bases, with 9 bases remaining between them. This CDR3 is 14 amino acids long. The V gene's germline CDR1 is SGHDT and CDR2 YYEEEE. DNA of the CDR3: TGTGCCAGCAGCTTTTTAAGTGACAATCAGCCCCAGCATTTT. It specifies CASSFLSDNQPQHF.

This clone was recorded a few times. The gene calls are TRBV21-1 and TRBJ1-1; the table gives TRBD1 as D, unverified against the DNA. TRBV21-1 is designated a pseudogene. The length of the CDR3 is 16 residues. The CDR3 loop reads CASSSPGTGLNTEAFF. In nucleotides, the CDR3 is TGTGCCAGCAGCAGTCCCGGGACAGGGTTGAACACTGAAGCTTTCTTT.

The V call is TRBV11-2, the J call TRBJ2-1; 8 bases are shared with TRBD1. CDR1 is SGHAT and CDR2 is FQNNGV in the germline V gene. The CDR3 runs to 16 residues. The J segment lost 2 bases and the V segment lost 4 bases, leaving 7 bases of the junction unmatched. DNA for the CDR3: TGTGCCAGCAGCTCACCGACAGGGGTAACCTACAATGAGCAGTTCTTC. This codes for CASSSPTGVTYNEQFF. Full variable domain (remainder filled in from reference TRBV11-2 and TRBJ2-1): EAGVAQSPRYKIIEKRQSVAFWCNPISGHATLYWYQQILGQGPKLLIQFQNNGVVDDSQLPKDRFSAERLKGVDSTLKIQPAKLEDSAVYLCASSSPTGVTYNEQFFGPGTRLTVL.

The CDR3 sequence is CASSPLGDGIDTGELFF. In DNA form, the CDR3 reads TGTGCCAGCAGCCCGCTAGGGGACGGGATCGACACCGGGGAGCTGTTTTTT. The chain recombines TRBV14 with TRBJ2-2; D possibly matches TRBD1 or TRBD2 (5 bases each). CDR3 size: 17 residues. Per the germline V gene, CDR1 is SGHDN and CDR2 is FVKESK. V lost 4 bases to trimming and J lost 3 bases, with 18 bases between them.

This clone was recorded a few times. The chain uses TRBV4-3 and TRBJ1-1, with a tentative D call TRBD1 (6 bases). Trimming took 3 bases from V and 0 from J, leaving 11 bases between them. The CDR3 loop spans 15 amino acids. CDR1 is LGHNA and CDR2 is YSLEER in the germline V gene. The CDR3 region is CASSQNRALNTEAFF. The DNA for the CDR3 is TGCGCCAGCAGCCAGAACAGGGCCCTGAACACTGAAGCTTTCTTT.

The V and J genes are TRBV10-1 and TRBJ1-4, with a tentative D call TRBD1 (5 bases). Germline V gene data show CDR1 as WNHNN and CDR2 as SYGVQD (reference sequence). Trimming stripped 0 bases from V and 0 bases from J, with 5 bases between. The CDR3 is made up of 15 amino acids. Here the CDR3 reads CASSESRATNEKLFF. The DNA of the CDR3 is TGCGCCAGCAGTGAGTCCAGGGCAACTAATGAAAAACTGTTTTTT.

This clone was detected once. V gene TRBV7-9 combines with J gene TRBJ1-6; maybe TRBD1 (5 bases). Germline assignment: CDR1 SEHNR and CDR2 FQNEAQ (reference sequence). V lost 7 bases and J lost 9, with 22 bases in between. The CDR3 is 16 residues long. The CDR3 DNA follows: TGTGCCAGCACCCCCCCCGAGGGGACGGTCGGTTCACCCCTCCACTTT. It encodes CASTPPEGTVGSPLHF. The whole variable domain, remainder taken from reference TRBV7-9 and TRBJ1-6, is DTGVSQNPRHKITKRGQNVTFRCDPISEHNRLYWYRQTLGQGPEFLTYFQNEAQLEKSRLLSDRFSAERPKGSFSTLEIQRTEQGDSAMYLCASTPPEGTVGSPLHFGNGTRLTVT.

The rearrangement links TRBV14 to TRBJ2-1; weak D call: TRBD2 (5 bases). Trimming cost V 4 bases and J 7 bases, with 20 bases left between them. Per germline, CDR1 SGHDN and CDR2 FVKESK. The CDR3 has 16 amino acids. The CDR3 DNA follows: TGTGCCAGCAGCCCCTCATTGGGTGAGGGTTGGAATGAGCAGTTCTTC. Translated, it gives CASSPSLGEGWNEQFF.